The clone carrying this TCR beta chain came up a few times. Antigen unknown. Scientists ran DNA taken from cultured CD4+ T cells through the Oncomine TCR Beta short-read assay for sequencing. Each CDR3 protein is one row after TCRdb ran MiXCR on the PCR reads. This sample has a few thousand distinct CDR3 sequences, with roughly 75% found just once. The record originates from a study of vaccination and CD4 T cells after COVID-19. In the study overall: In the convalescent group, nasal swab PCR was SARS-CoV-2 positive; roughly nine cases were mild and one severe. Post-vaccine sample collection happened at a median of 72 days after dose two, ranging 14 to 241. Findings and caveats of the study: Reactive clone data from convalescent patients indicated a median of approximately 90% appearing only post-vaccination.

Trimming shortened V by 3 bases and J by 2 bases, and 17 bases separated the two germline ends. Germline CDR1 DFQATT, CDR2 SNEGSKA (reference sequence). This CDR3 spans 16 amino acids. Treatment meaning: approximately nine-day PBMC culture with coronavirus spike peptide pools or control peptides (ViraFEST assay). This clonotype was sampled from a human donor who had recovered from COVID-19. The sequencing input was CD4+ T cells from blood, cultured in vitro. This chain uses TRBV20-1 with TRBJ1-5, with D hard to call. CDR3 sequence: CSASMRVRRGNQPQHF. CDR3 nucleotide sequence: TGCAGTGCTAGTATGAGGGTCCGACGGGGCAATCAGCCCCAGCATTTT.